The next 6 T cell receptor beta chains were all read from a single sample in a study of OX40 agonist ivuxolimab in advanced cancers. Using immunoSEQ multiplex PCR, the repertoire was profiled, and TCRdb retains in-frame clones only, with some absent. Altogether over 50,000 clones are present, approximately 90% being singletons, with the ten largest covering approximately 23%. The specimen was CD4+ or CD8+ T cells sorted from blood, collected in a trial of the OX40 agonist ivuxolimab. Receptor source: an adult with an advanced solid tumor such as melanoma, head and neck, liver or kidney cancer.

About this clone: Germline is not matched at one junction end, which may reflect a read error. The gene calls are TRBV7-7 and TRBJ2-6, with D unclear. The V gene's germline CDR1 is SSHAT and CDR2 FNYEAQ (reference sequence). This CDR3 has 18 amino acids. CDR3: CASSSLISSISGANVLTF. The CDR3 DNA reads TGTGCTAGCAGCTCCCTTATTTCCAGCATTTCTGGGGCCAACGTCCTGACTTTC.

The chain links TRBV13 to TRBJ2-3, with D perhaps given as TRBD1 or TRBD2 (6 bases each). The CDR3 length is 13 residues. Germline V CDR1 and CDR2: PRHDT, FYEKMQ (reference sequence). The ends were cut back, 2 bases at V and 6 bases at J, with 9 bases in the middle. This CDR3 is CASSLRGDDTQYF. CDR3 in DNA: TGTGCCAGCAGCTTAAGGGGGGATGATACGCAGTATTTT.

This rearrangement joins TRBV5-4 to TRBJ2-1; no firm D call. CDR1 is SGHNT, CDR2 YYREEE, per germline (reference sequence). The CDR3 is 12 amino acids. V was trimmed by 1 base and J by 8 bases, leaving 7 bases between them. As DNA, the CDR3 is TGTGCCAGCAGCTTGTTCGAGGATGAGCAGTTCTTC. Translated, it gives CASSLFEDEQFF. Full variable domain (remainder filled in from reference TRBV5-4 and TRBJ2-1): ETGVTQSPTHLIKTRGQQVTLRCSSQSGHNTVSWYQQALGQGPQFIFQYYREEENGRGNFPPRFSGLQFPNYSSELNVNALELDDSALYLCASSLFEDEQFFGPGTRLTVL.

The chain joins TRBV6-6 to TRBJ2-3, with 8 positions matching TRBD2. CDR1 MNHNY and CDR2 SVGAGI come from the germline V gene (reference sequence). J gave up 0 bases and V 5 bases, and 7 bases lay outside the gene matches. The CDR3 sequence is 16 residues long. In nucleotides, the CDR3 is TGTGCCAGCAGTCGGGCACTAGCGGATAGCACAGATACGCAGTATTTT. Protein: CASSRALADSTDTQYF.

The chain recombines TRBV5-8 with TRBJ1-5, with D unresolved. V was shortened by 4 bases and J by 4 bases, with 6 bases between the two germline ends. Per the germline V gene, CDR1 is SGHTS and CDR2 is YDEGEE. This CDR3 is built from 12 residues. This CDR3 reads CASSGENQPQHF. CDR3 sequence (DNA): TGTGCCAGCAGCGGGGAGAATCAGCCCCAGCATTTT.

The genes are TRBV6-1 and TRBJ1-1; D possibly corresponds to TRBD1 (5 bases). The germline CDR1 and CDR2 sequences are MNHNS and SASEGT. V was pared by 7 bases and J by 0 bases, with 12 bases between. The CDR3 spans 14 residues. This CDR3 reads CASMGVRMNTEAFF. The CDR3 region has the DNA TGTGCCAGCATGGGGGTGCGAATGAACACTGAAGCTTTCTTT.